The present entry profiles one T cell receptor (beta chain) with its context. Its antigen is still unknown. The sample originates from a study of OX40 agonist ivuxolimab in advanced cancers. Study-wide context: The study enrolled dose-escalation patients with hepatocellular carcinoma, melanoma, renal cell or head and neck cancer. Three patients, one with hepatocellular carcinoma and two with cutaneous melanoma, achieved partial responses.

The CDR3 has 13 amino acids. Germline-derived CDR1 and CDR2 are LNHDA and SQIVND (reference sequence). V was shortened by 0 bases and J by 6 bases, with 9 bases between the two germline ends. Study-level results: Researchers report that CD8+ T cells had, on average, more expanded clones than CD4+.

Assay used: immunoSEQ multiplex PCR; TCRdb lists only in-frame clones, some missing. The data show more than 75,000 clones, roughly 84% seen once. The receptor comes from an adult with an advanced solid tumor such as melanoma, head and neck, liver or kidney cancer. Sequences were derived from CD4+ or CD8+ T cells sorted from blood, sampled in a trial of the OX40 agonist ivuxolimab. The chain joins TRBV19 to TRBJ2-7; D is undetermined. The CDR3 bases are TGTGCCAGTAGTATAGATATAAGAGGCGAGCAGTACGTC. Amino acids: CASSIDIRGEQYV.